Presented here are 24 T cell receptor beta chains from one specimen sequenced in a study of T-cell reconstitution after alpha-beta-depleted transplantation in children. For TCRbeta, the library was prepared with unique molecular identifiers. TCRdb re-called the PCR reads with MiXCR, one entry per CDR3 protein. The sample consists of about 400,000 distinct CDR3 sequences, around 15% of them appearing once. Specimen: PBMCs, mostly from graft donor cells, collected 360 days after TCRalphabeta/CD19-depleted stem cell transplant. These TCRs come from a boy in the first two years of life who had a stem cell transplant for Wiskott-Aldrich syndrome, so the T cells may come from the graft donor.

The chain is built from TRBV5-1 and TRBJ1-2, with no clear D. In germline, CDR1 is SGHRS, CDR2 YFSETQ. Deletions cut 0 bases from V and 5 bases from J, with 8 bases between. This CDR3 contains 13 residues. The CDR3: CASSLGAGYGYTF. The CDR3, as DNA: TGCGCCAGCAGCTTGGGGGCAGGATATGGCTACACCTTC.

The chain has TRBV6-1 and TRBJ2-2; D is unclear. Germline CDR1 MNHNS, CDR2 SASEGT. V lost 7 bases and J lost 4, with 13 bases in between. The CDR3 has 14 amino acids. In DNA form, the CDR3 reads TGTGCCAGCAATGTCGTTAGCCCCACCGGGGAGCTGTTTTTT. It yields the protein CASNVVSPTGELFF.

This clonotype was observed a handful of times. The chain carries TRBV9 and TRBJ2-2; no clear D gene. Germline V lookup: CDR1 SGDLS, CDR2 YYNGEE. Trimming removed 0 bases at V and 5 bases at J, with 8 bases between. The CDR3 has 14 residues. This CDR3 reads CASSVVSGTGELFF. CDR3 sequence (DNA): TGTGCCAGCAGCGTAGTATCAGGAACCGGGGAGCTGTTTTTT.

This chain's CDR3 is CASSPKRGLNTEAFF. CDR3 sequence (DNA): TGTGCCAGCAGTCCAAAAAGAGGACTGAACACTGAAGCTTTCTTT. This sequence joins TRBV12-3 or TRBV12-4 and TRBJ1-1; no reliable D call. This CDR3 spans 15 amino acids. V lost 5 bases to trimming and J lost 0 bases, with 13 bases between them.

This clonotype has just a few counts. The chain recombines TRBV6-1 with TRBJ2-1, with D possibly matching TRBD2 (6 bases). CDR3 length: 14 amino acids. V lost 4 bases, J lost 4 bases, and 11 bases lay in between. Per the germline V gene, CDR1 is MNHNS and CDR2 is SASEGT. The CDR3 region has the DNA TGTGCCAGCAGTGCGGGACTCGAGTACAATGAGCAGTTCTTC. It codes for CASSAGLEYNEQFF.

This clonotype appeared a few times. The V gene is TRBV5-1, the J gene TRBJ2-1; 7 bases are a match to TRBD1. Germline CDR1 reads SGHRS; CDR2 reads YFSETQ. The CDR3 is made up of 15 amino acids. V trimming: 1 base; J trimming: 2 bases; junction bases outside the gene matches: 3. CDR3 loop: CASSLTGAPYNEQFF. As DNA, the CDR3 is TGCGCCAGCAGCTTGACAGGGGCGCCCTACAATGAGCAGTTCTTC.

The gene calls are TRBV29-1 and TRBJ2-3; D is possibly TRBD2 (6 bases). Germline assignment: CDR1 SQVTM and CDR2 ANQGSEA. V was pared by 4 bases and J by 3 bases, with 11 bases between. The CDR3 length is 13 residues. The CDR3 DNA sequence: TGCAGCGTTGGCGGGGAACTTACAGATACGCAGTATTTT. It encodes CSVGGELTDTQYF.

The chain links TRBV5-1 to TRBJ2-5; D perhaps matches TRBD1 (6 bases). V was cut by 0 bases and J by 3 bases, with 12 bases left in between. Germline CDR1 reads SGHRS; CDR2 reads YFSETQ. The CDR3 is 15 amino acids. The CDR3 protein is CASSLERQGKETQYF. CDR3 coding DNA: TGCGCCAGCAGCTTGGAGAGGCAGGGGAAAGAGACCCAGTACTTC.

There are many counts of this clonotype. The chain recombines TRBV18 with TRBJ1-1; D is perhaps TRBD1 (6 bases). CDR3 length: 14 residues. V lost 0 bases and J 8 bases, leaving 13 bases between the germline ends. CDR1 KGHSH and CDR2 LQKENI come from the germline V gene. In nucleotides, the CDR3 is TGTGCCAGCTCACCACCCAGACAGGCCTACGAAGCTTTCTTT. Protein sequence: CASSPPRQAYEAFF.

The chain combines TRBV4-1 with TRBJ1-2, with a possible D match to TRBD1 (5 bases). Germline V gene data show CDR1 as MGHRA and CDR2 as YSYEKL. CDR3 size: 16 residues. Trimming removed 1 base at V and 0 bases at J, with 12 bases between. CDR3 nucleotides: TGCGCCAGCAGCCAAGGAAAAGACAGAGCTAACTATGGCTACACCTTC. This sequence encodes CASSQGKDRANYGYTF.

This clonotype was found a few times. This chain uses TRBV3-1 with TRBJ2-1; D is perhaps TRBD2 (6 bases). The CDR3 has 16 amino acids. Germline CDR1 LGHDT, CDR2 YNNKEL (reference sequence). Deletions cut 0 bases from V and 4 bases from J, with 13 bases between. CDR3 sequence: CASSQDKLAGYNEQFF. CDR3 nucleotides: TGTGCCAGCAGCCAAGATAAACTAGCAGGTTACAATGAGCAGTTCTTC.

This clonotype was seen a few times. The gene calls are TRBV5-1 and TRBJ2-1; the match to TRBD1 covers 7 bases. The CDR3 contains 15 residues. J was trimmed by 4 bases and V by 3 bases; bases with no gene match: 7. CDR1 and CDR2 from the germline V gene are SGHRS and YFSETQ. For the CDR3, the DNA is TGCGCCAGCAGCTCGTTGGACAGGCTTTACAATGAGCAGTTCTTC. Protein product: CASSSLDRLYNEQFF.

This clonotype was recorded a few times. The V call is TRBV12-3 or TRBV12-4, the J call TRBJ1-1; TRBD1 aligns across 9 bases. The CDR3 is made up of 14 amino acids. Trimming at V came to 6 bases and at J to 1 base, leaving 3 bases not matched to a gene. For the CDR3, the DNA is TGTGCCAGCAGGGGGACAGGGCAGAACACTGAAGCTTTCTTT. Its protein product is CASRGTGQNTEAFF.

The V call is TRBV4-2, the J call TRBJ2-5; TRBD2 aligns across 11 bases. CDR3 length: 18 amino acids. V was pared by 0 bases and J by 5 bases, with 11 bases of the junction left unmatched. The V gene's germline CDR1 is LGHNA and CDR2 YNFKEQ. The DNA of the CDR3 is TGTGCCAGCAGCCAAGATTCGGCTAGCGGGGGGAGATGGGAGACCCAGTACTTC. Protein product: CASSQDSASGGRWETQYF.

The chain carries TRBV7-2 and TRBJ2-3, with 8 bases fitting TRBD2. Germline loops: CDR1 SGHTA, CDR2 FQGNSA. This CDR3 has 15 residues. V shed 2 bases and J 2 bases; nucleotides not matched to a gene: 3. The CDR3 DNA reads TGTGCCAGCAGCTTATCCGGGGGGGCCACAGATACGCAGTATTTT. It translates to CASSLSGGATDTQYF.

V and J are TRBV9 and TRBJ2-2; D tentatively fits TRBD1 or TRBD2 (7 bases each). The V end was cut by 6 bases, the J end by 4 bases, with 16 bases between. Germline assignment: CDR1 SGDLS and CDR2 YYNGEE. CDR3 size: 15 residues. CDR3 bases: TGTGCCAGCACTCAGGGGGGGTTCCTCACCGGGGAGCTGTTTTTT. This translates into CASTQGGFLTGELFF.

There are many counts of this clonotype. The chain recombines TRBV24-1 with TRBJ2-2, with 9 bases aligning to TRBD1. The germline V gene has CDR1 KGHDR and CDR2 SFDVKD. This CDR3 has 16 amino acids. Losses at the gene ends were 4 bases for V and 5 bases for J; bases not matched to a gene: 7. CDR3 DNA: TGTGCCACCAGTGACCCGGGGACAGGGACGACCGGGGAGCTGTTTTTT. This gives the protein CATSDPGTGTTGELFF.

There are a few counts of this clonotype. The DNA for the CDR3 is TGTGCCACCAGTGACCGAGGCAGGGACGCAGATACGCAGTATTTT. Translating gives CATSDRGRDADTQYF. This rearrangement joins TRBV24-1 to TRBJ2-3, with D tentatively TRBD1 or TRBD2 (5 bases each). The length of the CDR3 is 15 residues. Germline V gene data show CDR1 as KGHDR and CDR2 as SFDVKD. V was cut by 4 bases and J by 4 bases, with 14 bases left in between.

This clonotype was found a few times. The junction shows a germline mismatch at one end, possibly a read error. This CDR3 is CASRRGEGAAPKNLFF. The CDR3 coding sequence is TGTGCCAGCCGGCGGGGGGAGGGGGCTGCTCCGAAAAACCTGTTTTTT. The J gene is TRBJ1-4, the V gene TRBV12-3 or TRBV12-4, with 7 bases matching TRBD1. This CDR3 contains 16 residues.

The chain joins TRBV7-9 to TRBJ2-1; TRBD2 matches 13 bases. Germline CDR1 is SEHNR and CDR2 is FQNEAQ (reference sequence). V was clipped by 10 bases and J by 9 bases; unmatched bases: 9. CDR3 length equals 14 residues. The CDR3 region has the DNA TGTGCCACCTTAAGGACTAGCGGGAGTCGTGAGCAGTTCTTC. Its protein product is CATLRTSGSREQFF.

The table lists this clonotype with many counts. The V call is TRBV29-1, the J call TRBJ2-1, with D possibly matching TRBD1 (5 bases). The CDR3 totals 11 residues. Germline V lookup: CDR1 SQVTM, CDR2 ANQGSEA. Trimming removed 6 bases at V and 12 bases at J, with 15 bases between. CDR3 loop: CSVQGTGMQFF. For the CDR3, the DNA is TGCAGCGTCCAGGGTACGGGTATGCAGTTCTTC.

The rearrangement links TRBV12-3 or TRBV12-4 to TRBJ2-1; maybe TRBD2 (6 bases). V was shortened by 5 bases and J by 7 bases, with 12 bases between the two germline ends. This CDR3 has 13 amino acids. The CDR3 nucleotides are TGTGCCAGCAGTGTCGGGAGTGCGAATGAGCAGTTCTTC. Translation: CASSVGSANEQFF.

In its sample, this clonotype was seen a few times. V usage is TRBV4-2 and J usage is TRBJ2-1, with 9 bases fitting TRBD1. Germline CDR1 reads LGHNA; CDR2 reads YNFKEQ. V shed 0 bases and J 6 bases; nucleotides not matched to a gene: 3. This CDR3 region has 15 residues. The CDR3 DNA sequence: TGTGCCAGCAGCCAAGAGGGGACAGGGTCCAATGAGCAGTTCTTC. Residues: CASSQEGTGSNEQFF.

This clonotype turned up a few times. The chain is built from TRBV28 and TRBJ2-5; D is undetermined. The CDR3 consists of 13 residues. CDR1 is MDHEN and CDR2 is SYDVKM in the germline V gene. V dropped 8 bases and J dropped 2 bases, with 12 bases sitting between them. CDR3 sequence (DNA): TGTGCCAGCCGACACAGAAAACAAGAGACCCAGTACTTC. Translated: CASRHRKQETQYF.